According to its frequency, the clone carrying this TCR beta chain is medium-sized (0.01 to 0.1%). Its antigen is currently unknown. The sample is drawn from a study of human CD8 memory T cell subsets. Whole-study results and caveats: Estimation by Chao1 suggested that stem-like memory T cells had more diversity than did precursor exhausted T cells. Stem-like memory T cells matched precursor exhausted T cells in high diversity, which effector memory cells lacked.

The CDR3 sequence is 16 residues long. Germline CDR1 LGHNA, CDR2 YNFKEQ. The source of the PBMC was buffy coats of healthy donors. UMI-labeled 5' RACE produced the TCR beta libraries. In the original workflow: Each of the TCR beta libraries had somewhere between roughly 2,700 and 20,000 functional CDR3 beta clonotypes in it. TCRdb reprocessed the 5' RACE reads and reports one entry per CDR3 protein, with no DNA. What appears here as the V and J calls and clone size reflects TCRdb's work, not the paper's. The data include thousands of distinct CDR3 sequences; the top ten clones carry roughly a third. The chain couples TRBV4-2 to TRBJ2-3; TCRdb's assignment of TRBD2 cannot be checked, as there is no DNA. The sample taken for sequencing was CD8+ effector memory T cells (TEM) sorted from PBMCs. Subset denoted: effector memory CD8 T cells, CCR7- CD45RO+ CD95+. This clonotype was sampled from a human donor in good health. This chain's CDR3 is CASSQEAGDRPDTQYF.